The rows below give T cell receptor beta chains drawn from one sample of a study of low-dose radiotherapy and immunotherapy resistance in tumors. MiXCR, run by TCRdb on the reads, gives a single entry per CDR3 protein. The table lists 95,000 to 100,000 distinct CDR3 sequences, less than 25% of them singletons. This sample comprised PBMCs, obtained after low-dose radiotherapy plus immunotherapy. The origin of the receptors is a male donor with prostate cancer. Both conserved end residues are part of each CDR3. The D gene is left open where the match is weak. Only part of the rows carry a size: once, few, many, or a class if the clone is expanded.

J gene,clone size,D gene,V gene,CDR3 DNA,CDR3 protein
TRBJ2-3,many,TRBD2,TRBV19,TGTGCCAGTAGTATCAGCGGGGGGGCAGGAGATACGCAGTATTTT,CASSISGGAGDTQYF
TRBJ2-3,.,TRBD2,TRBV4-2,TGTGCCAGCAGCCAAGAAAGCGGGGGGGGCGGCGATACGCAGTATTTT,CASSQESGGGGDTQYF
TRBJ2-7,many,.,TRBV3-1,TGTGCCAGCAGCCAAGTGGGGGGCAGAAACGAGCAGTACTTC,CASSQVGGRNEQYF
TRBJ1-1,many,TRBD1,TRBV5-1,TGCGCCAGCAGCTTGCGGACTGCCAGGGGGCCATCCACTGAAGCTTTCTTT,CASSLRTARGPSTEAFF
TRBJ1-5,once,.,TRBV9,TGTGCCAGCAGCCCGGGAAGAAGGACACAGCCCCAGCATTTT,CASSPGRRTQPQHF
TRBJ1-2,many,.,TRBV7-9,TGTGCCAGCAGCCTTCCAGGGGCCATCTATGGCTACACCTTC,CASSLPGAIYGYTF
TRBJ2-3,many,.,TRBV6-2/TRBV6-3,TGTGCCAGCAGTTATGTTACGCCTAGGGATACGCAGTATTTT,CASSYVTPRDTQYF
TRBJ2-2,many,.,TRBV29-1,TGCAGCGTTGAAGATGTCGGGGGAAACACCGGGGAGCTGTTTTTT,CSVEDVGGNTGELFF
TRBJ2-7,many,.,TRBV7-9,TGTGCCAGCAGCCTCCTAACGGGGGAGTACGAGCAGTACTTC,CASSLLTGEYEQYF
TRBJ2-5,.,TRBD2,TRBV20-1,TGCAGTGCTAGAGATGGGGATCTAGCGGGGATTTCGACCCAGTACTTC,CSARDGDLAGISTQYF
TRBJ2-7,few,TRBD1,TRBV15,TGTGCCACCAGGGGACAGGGGCGCTACGAGCAGTACTTC,CATRGQGRYEQYF
TRBJ2-5,many,.,TRBV5-5,TGTGCCAGCAGCGGGGTCCCGCAATCCCAAGAGACCCAGTACTTC,CASSGVPQSQETQYF
TRBJ2-2,many,.,TRBV29-1,TGCAGCGTTGAAGCGGGGGATAACACCGGGGAGCTGTTTTTT,CSVEAGDNTGELFF
TRBJ1-3,many,.,TRBV7-6,TGTGCCAGCAGCTCCCCCCTGGGGGAAAACACCATATATTTT,CASSSPLGENTIYF
TRBJ2-7,many,TRBD2,TRBV20-1,TGCAGTGCAAGTAGCGGGGGGTACTACGAGCAGTACTTC,CSASSGGYYEQYF
TRBJ1-1,many,TRBD1,TRBV5-1,TGCGCCAGCAGTGGGGGACAGGGGTCGGCTGAAGCTTTCTTT,CASSGGQGSAEAFF
TRBJ2-1,.,TRBD2,TRBV7-2,TGTGCCAGCAGCTCCCGATCTAGCGGGGGATGGAATGAGCAGTTCTTC,CASSSRSSGGWNEQFF
TRBJ2-1,many,TRBD2,TRBV20-1,TGCAGTGCATGGACTAGCGGCTACAATGAGCAGTTCTTC,CSAWTSGYNEQFF
TRBJ2-7,many,TRBD1,TRBV27,TGTGCCAGCAGTTTACGGCAACCCGGGACAGGGGACGAGCAGTACTTC,CASSLRQPGTGDEQYF
TRBJ2-3,many,TRBD2,TRBV7-8,TGTGCCAGCAGCCCCCGGGGAGGGGATCGTACGCAGTATTTT,CASSPRGGDRTQYF
TRBJ2-5,many,TRBD2,TRBV19,TGTGCCAGTAGTCGGGACGGGAGGCAAGAGACCCAGTACTTC,CASSRDGRQETQYF
TRBJ1-5,many,.,TRBV5-1,TGCGCCAGCAGCTATGGGGGTTATAGCAATCAGCCCCAGCATTTT,CASSYGGYSNQPQHF
TRBJ2-1,.,.,TRBV5-1,TGCGCCAGCAGCTTTAGTGGCAGCCCCCATGATAATCCCAATGAGCAGTTCTTC,CASSFSGSPHDNPNEQFF
TRBJ2-5,many,.,TRBV12-3/TRBV12-4,TGTGCCAGCAGTTTAGCAGGGATGGGGGAGACCCAGTACTTC,CASSLAGMGETQYF
TRBJ2-1,.,.,TRBV28,TGTGCCAGCAGTGTTTGGTCGGGTGAGCAGTTCTTC,CASSVWSGEQFF
TRBJ2-7,many,TRBD2,TRBV7-8,TGTGCCAGCAGCAGCCCCGGGACTAGCCTCGCCTACGAGCAGTACTTC,CASSSPGTSLAYEQYF
TRBJ2-7,many,.,TRBV6-2/TRBV6-3,TGTGCCAGCAGGACCTCAGGGAGCGACGAGCAGTACTTC,CASRTSGSDEQYF
TRBJ2-3,many,TRBD2,TRBV6-5,TGTGCCAGCAGTTACTCGGCGGGGGGACTCACAGATACGCAGTATTTT,CASSYSAGGLTDTQYF
TRBJ2-5,many,TRBD1,TRBV20-1,TGCAGTGCTAGAGCTATTCCGGGACAGGGAAACCAAGAGACCCAGTACTTC,CSARAIPGQGNQETQYF
TRBJ2-3,many,TRBD2,TRBV6-1,TGTGCCAGCAGTTTAGCGGGGGGGCAGGCAGATACGCAGTATTTT,CASSLAGGQADTQYF
TRBJ2-1,many,TRBD2,TRBV10-3,TGTGCCATCAGTGAGTCGCGGGGGGGCTACAATGAGCAGTTCTTC,CAISESRGGYNEQFF
TRBJ1-4,.,.,TRBV24-1,TGTGCCACCAGTGCCGGCGGTAATGAAAAACTGTTTTTT,CATSAGGNEKLFF
TRBJ2-7,few,.,TRBV28,TGTGCCAGCAAACTCGGGCCTGGAGGCCACGAGCAGTACTTC,CASKLGPGGHEQYF
TRBJ2-1,many,.,TRBV20-1,TGCAGTGCTCGAGGCGATCTGAGGAATGAGCAGTTCTTC,CSARGDLRNEQFF
TRBJ2-5,many,.,TRBV6-5,TGTGCCAGCAGTTACTTATATACTGGGGAGACCCAGTACTTC,CASSYLYTGETQYF
TRBJ1-4,many,.,TRBV27,TGTGCCAGCAGTTTAAGATGGCTGGGGAATGAAAAACTGTTTTTT,CASSLRWLGNEKLFF
TRBJ2-1,few,TRBD2,TRBV27,TGTGCCAGCAGTCCGACGCGGACTAGCGGGGGGGAGCAGTTCTTC,CASSPTRTSGGEQFF
TRBJ2-1,many,TRBD2,TRBV5-4,TGTGCCAGCAGCTCTTCCTATAGCGGGGGCTCCAATGAGCAGTTCTTC,CASSSSYSGGSNEQFF
TRBJ1-2,.,.,TRBV10-3,TGTGCCATCACCGAAGGTCTGGGAGGCTACACCTTC,CAITEGLGGYTF
TRBJ2-6,many,.,TRBV5-1,TGCGCCAGCAGCTTGACCCCCACAGGATCTGGGGCCAACGTCCTGACTTTC,CASSLTPTGSGANVLTF
TRBJ2-5,many,TRBD2,TRBV28,TGTGCCAGCAGTTCTAGCGGGGGGTACCAAGAGACCCAGTACTTC,CASSSSGGYQETQYF
TRBJ1-2,many,.,TRBV12-3/TRBV12-4,TGTGCCAGCAGTTTAACCCCTCCCGAGGGTGGCTACACCTTC,CASSLTPPEGGYTF
TRBJ1-1,many,.,TRBV29-1,TGCAGCGTGCCGGGGGTGGCGAACACTGAAGCTTTCTTT,CSVPGVANTEAFF
TRBJ2-3,many,.,TRBV7-6,TGTGCCAGCAGTATCCGGGGGGCCGCAGATACGCAGTATTTT,CASSIRGAADTQYF
TRBJ2-3,many,TRBD1,TRBV12-3/TRBV12-4,TGTGCCAGCAGTTCCGTCAGGGGGACCATGGATACGCAGTATTTT,CASSSVRGTMDTQYF
TRBJ2-7,.,TRBD2,TRBV5-1,TGCGCCAGCAGCTACGGGACTAGCGGGGGAGTGGAGCAGTACTTC,CASSYGTSGGVEQYF
TRBJ1-1,.,.,TRBV10-1,TGCGCCAGCATGAGACCCACTGAAGCTTTCTTT,CASMRPTEAFF
TRBJ1-1,many,.,TRBV12-3/TRBV12-4,TGTGCCAGCAGCTTGCCCCAGGGCCGAGCTTTCTTT,CASSLPQGRAFF
TRBJ2-1,many,TRBD1,TRBV27,TGTGCCAGCAGTTTGGGACAGGGGTTTAATGAGCAGTTCTTC,CASSLGQGFNEQFF
TRBJ2-3,.,.,TRBV6-5,TGTGCCAGCAAGGAAGACTGGGCTAGCTTCGGAACAGATACGCAATATTTT,CASKEDWASFGTDTQYF
TRBJ2-1,once,.,TRBV29-1,TGCAGCGTTCTTCTTGCGGCCAGCTCCTACAATGAGCAGTTCTTC,CSVLLAASSYNEQFF